This T cell receptor beta chain appears in the sequencing data of a study of PD-L1 blockade in urothelial cancer. About the study: Previous chemotherapy exposure amounted to 0 to 3 regimens for patients.

The authors spiked synthetic TCR analog templates into each PCR. Sequencing used immunoSEQ multiplex PCR; TCRdb keeps in-frame clones, though not all of them. Of more than 85,000 clones listed, around 90% are singletons. The germline V and J ends were trimmed by 5 bases and 0 bases, with 10 bases remaining between them. Germline V gives CDR1 MDHEN, CDR2 SYDVKM. This CDR3 has 15 residues. Time point: pretreatment peripheral blood. This TCR derives from a man aged 60-69 years with urothelial cancer. Here the sequenced sample was PBMCs, taken around atezolizumab (anti-PD-L1) treatment. The J gene is TRBJ1-4, the V gene TRBV28, with D hard to call. DNA of the CDR3: TGTGCCAGCAGTCCAGGTTCTGCAACTAATGAAAAACTGTTTTTT. Amino acid sequence: CASSPGSATNEKLFF.